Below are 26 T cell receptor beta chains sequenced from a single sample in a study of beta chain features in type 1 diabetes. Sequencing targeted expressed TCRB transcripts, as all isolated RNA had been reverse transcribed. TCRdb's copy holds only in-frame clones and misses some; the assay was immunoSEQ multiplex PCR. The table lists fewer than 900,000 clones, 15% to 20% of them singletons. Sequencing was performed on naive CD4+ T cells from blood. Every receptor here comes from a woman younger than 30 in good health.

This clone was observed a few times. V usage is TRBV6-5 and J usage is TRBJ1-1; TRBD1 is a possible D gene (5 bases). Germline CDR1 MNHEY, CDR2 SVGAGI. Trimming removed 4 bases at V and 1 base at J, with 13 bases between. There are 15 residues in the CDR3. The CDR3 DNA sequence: TGTGCCAGCAGTTGGGACCGCCCGGAGAACACTGAAGCTTTCTTT. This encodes CASSWDRPENTEAFF.

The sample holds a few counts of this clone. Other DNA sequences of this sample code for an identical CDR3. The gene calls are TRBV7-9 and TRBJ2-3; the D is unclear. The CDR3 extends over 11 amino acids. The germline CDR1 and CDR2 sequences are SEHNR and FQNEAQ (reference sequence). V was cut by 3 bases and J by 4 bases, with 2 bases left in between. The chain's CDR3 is CASSLADTQYF. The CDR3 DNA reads TGTGCCAGCAGCTTGGCAGATACGCAGTATTTT. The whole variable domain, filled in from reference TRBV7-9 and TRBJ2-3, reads DTGVSQNPRHKITKRGQNVTFRCDPISEHNRLYWYRQTLGQGPEFLTYFQNEAQLEKSRLLSDRFSAERPKGSFSTLEIQRTEQGDSAMYLCASSLADTQYFGPGTRLTVL.

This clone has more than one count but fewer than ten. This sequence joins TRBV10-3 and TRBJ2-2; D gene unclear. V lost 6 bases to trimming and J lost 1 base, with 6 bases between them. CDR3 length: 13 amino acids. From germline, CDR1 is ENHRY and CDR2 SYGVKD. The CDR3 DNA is TGTGCCATCAGGGCACTGAACACCGGGGAGCTGTTTTTT. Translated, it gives CAIRALNTGELFF.

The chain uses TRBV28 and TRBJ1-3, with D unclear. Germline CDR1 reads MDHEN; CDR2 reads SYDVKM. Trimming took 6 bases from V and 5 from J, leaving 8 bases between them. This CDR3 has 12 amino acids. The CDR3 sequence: CASSPSRNTIYF. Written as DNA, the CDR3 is TGTGCCAGCAGCCCTTCCCGAAACACCATATATTTT.

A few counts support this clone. The CDR3 DNA follows: TGTGCCAGCAGCTTTCGGGGGACGAACACCGGGGAGCTGTTTTTT. Its protein product is CASSFRGTNTGELFF. The rearrangement joins TRBV11-2 to TRBJ2-2, with D perhaps TRBD2 (6 bases). V lost 3 bases to trimming and J lost 0 bases, with 8 bases between them. CDR1 is SGHAT, CDR2 FQNNGV, per germline. The CDR3 runs 15 residues.

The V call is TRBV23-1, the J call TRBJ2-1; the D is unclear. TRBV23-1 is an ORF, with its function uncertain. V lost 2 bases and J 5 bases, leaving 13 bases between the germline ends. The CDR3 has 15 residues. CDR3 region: CASSQKRRSNNEQFF. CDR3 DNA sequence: TGCGCCAGCAGTCAAAAAAGGAGATCAAACAATGAGCAGTTCTTC.

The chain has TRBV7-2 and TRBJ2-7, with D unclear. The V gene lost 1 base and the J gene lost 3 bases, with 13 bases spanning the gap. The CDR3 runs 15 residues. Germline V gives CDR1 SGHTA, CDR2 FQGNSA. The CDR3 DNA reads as TGTGCCAGCAGCTTAGAGGGCGTCAGGCACTACGAGCAGTACTTC. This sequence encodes CASSLEGVRHYEQYF.

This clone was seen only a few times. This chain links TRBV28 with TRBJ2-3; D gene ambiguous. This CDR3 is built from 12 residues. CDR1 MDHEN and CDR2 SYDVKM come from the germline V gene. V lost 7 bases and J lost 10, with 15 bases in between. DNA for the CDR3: TGTGCCAGCAATATTAGAGGACGTGCGCAGTATTTT. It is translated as CASNIRGRAQYF.

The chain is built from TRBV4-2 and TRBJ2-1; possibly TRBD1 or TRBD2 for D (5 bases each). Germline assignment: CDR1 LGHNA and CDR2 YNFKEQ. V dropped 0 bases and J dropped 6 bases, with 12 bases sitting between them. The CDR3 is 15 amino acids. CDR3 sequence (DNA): TGTGCCAGCAGCCAAGATTTCGGGGACCTCAATGAGCAGTTCTTC. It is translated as CASSQDFGDLNEQFF.

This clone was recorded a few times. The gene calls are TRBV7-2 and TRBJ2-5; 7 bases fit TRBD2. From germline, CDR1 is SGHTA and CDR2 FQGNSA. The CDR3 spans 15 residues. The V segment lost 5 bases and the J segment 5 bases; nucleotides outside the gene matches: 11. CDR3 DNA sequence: TGTGCCAGCAGCGGGCGACTAGCAGCAAGGGAGACCCAGTACTTC. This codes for CASSGRLAARETQYF.

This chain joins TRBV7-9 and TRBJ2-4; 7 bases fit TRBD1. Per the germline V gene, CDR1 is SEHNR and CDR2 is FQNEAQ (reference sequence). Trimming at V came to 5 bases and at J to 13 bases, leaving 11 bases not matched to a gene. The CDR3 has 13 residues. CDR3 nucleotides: TGTGCCAGCAGCCTCATTGAAGGGACAGCGCAGTACTTC. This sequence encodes CASSLIEGTAQYF.

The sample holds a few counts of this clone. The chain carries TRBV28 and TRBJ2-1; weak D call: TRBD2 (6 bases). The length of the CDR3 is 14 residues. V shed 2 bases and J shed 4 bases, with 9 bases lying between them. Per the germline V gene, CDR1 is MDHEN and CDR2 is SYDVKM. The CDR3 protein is CASSLTSSYNEQFF. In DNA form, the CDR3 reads TGTGCCAGCAGTTTAACTAGCTCGTACAATGAGCAGTTCTTC. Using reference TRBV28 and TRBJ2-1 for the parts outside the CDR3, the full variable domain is DVKVTQSSRYLVKRTGEKVFLECVQDMDHENMFWYRQDPGLGLRLIYFSYDVKMKEKGDIPEGYSVSREKKERFSLILESASTNQTSMYLCASSLTSSYNEQFFGPGTRLTVL.

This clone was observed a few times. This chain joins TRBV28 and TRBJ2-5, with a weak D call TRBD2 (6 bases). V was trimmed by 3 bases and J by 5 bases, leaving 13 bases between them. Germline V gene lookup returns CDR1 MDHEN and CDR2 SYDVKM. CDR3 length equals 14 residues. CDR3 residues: CASSLRGLGETQYF. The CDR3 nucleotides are TGTGCCAGCAGTTTGAGGGGACTCGGGGAGACCCAGTACTTC.

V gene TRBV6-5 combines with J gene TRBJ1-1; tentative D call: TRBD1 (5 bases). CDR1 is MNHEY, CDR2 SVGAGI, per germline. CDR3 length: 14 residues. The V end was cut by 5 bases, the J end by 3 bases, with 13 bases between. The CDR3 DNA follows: TGTGCCAGCAGTGGAGCGTGGGACTACACTGAAGCTTTCTTT. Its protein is CASSGAWDYTEAFF.

In DNA form, the CDR3 reads TGTGCCAGCAGCCAGTTCTCGGCGTCGGGAGAGACCCAGTACTTC. This translates into CASSQFSASGETQYF. This sequence joins TRBV14 and TRBJ2-5; no clear D gene. Trimming took 3 bases from V and 4 from J, leaving 15 bases between them. Germline CDR1 reads SGHDN; CDR2 reads FVKESK. The length of the CDR3 is 15 residues. The entire variable domain, with the rest obtained from reference TRBV14 and TRBJ2-5, is as follows: EAGVTQFPSHSVIEKGQTVTLRCDPISGHDNLYWYRRVMGKEIKFLLHFVKESKQDESGMPNNRFLAERTGGTYSTLKVQPAELEDSGVYFCASSQFSASGETQYFGPGTRLLVL.

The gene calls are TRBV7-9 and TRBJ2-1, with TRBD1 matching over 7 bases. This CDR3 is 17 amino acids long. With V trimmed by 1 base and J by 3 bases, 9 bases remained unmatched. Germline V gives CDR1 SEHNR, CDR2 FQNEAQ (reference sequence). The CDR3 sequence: CASSLGRTGVYYNEQFF. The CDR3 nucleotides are TGTGCCAGCAGCTTAGGGAGGACAGGAGTGTACTACAATGAGCAGTTCTTC. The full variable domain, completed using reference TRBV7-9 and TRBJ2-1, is DTGVSQNPRHKITKRGQNVTFRCDPISEHNRLYWYRQTLGQGPEFLTYFQNEAQLEKSRLLSDRFSAERPKGSFSTLEIQRTEQGDSAMYLCASSLGRTGVYYNEQFFGPGTRLTVL.

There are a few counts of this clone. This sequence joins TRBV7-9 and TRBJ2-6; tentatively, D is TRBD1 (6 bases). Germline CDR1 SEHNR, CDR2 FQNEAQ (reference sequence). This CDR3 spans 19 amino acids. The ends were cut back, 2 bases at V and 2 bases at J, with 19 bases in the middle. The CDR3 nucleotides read TGTGCCAGCAGCTTACCGCTTGAGGGGGAAGCTGCTGGGGCCAACGTCCTGACTTTC. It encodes CASSLPLEGEAAGANVLTF. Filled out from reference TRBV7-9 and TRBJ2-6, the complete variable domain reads DTGVSQNPRHKITKRGQNVTFRCDPISEHNRLYWYRQTLGQGPEFLTYFQNEAQLEKSRLLSDRFSAERPKGSFSTLEIQRTEQGDSAMYLCASSLPLEGEAAGANVLTFGAGSRLTVL.

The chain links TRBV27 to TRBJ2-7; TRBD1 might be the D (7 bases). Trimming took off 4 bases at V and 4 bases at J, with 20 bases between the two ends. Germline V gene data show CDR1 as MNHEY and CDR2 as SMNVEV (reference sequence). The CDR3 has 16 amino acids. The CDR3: CASSSPGQEGRYEQYF. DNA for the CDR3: TGTGCCAGCAGTTCCCCAGGACAGGAGGGAAGATACGAGCAGTACTTC.

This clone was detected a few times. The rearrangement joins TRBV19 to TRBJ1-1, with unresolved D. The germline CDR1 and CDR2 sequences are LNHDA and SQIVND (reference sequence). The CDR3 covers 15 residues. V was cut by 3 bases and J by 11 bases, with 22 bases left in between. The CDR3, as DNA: TGTGCCAGTAGTATGGTTTCCGGGCCGGGCCCTTATGCTTTCTTT. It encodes CASSMVSGPGPYAFF.

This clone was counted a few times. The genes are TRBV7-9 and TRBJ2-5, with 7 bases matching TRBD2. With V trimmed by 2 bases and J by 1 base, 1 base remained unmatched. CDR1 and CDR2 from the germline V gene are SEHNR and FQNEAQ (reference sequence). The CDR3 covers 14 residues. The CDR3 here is CASSLRLAQETQYF. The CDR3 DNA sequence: TGTGCCAGCAGCTTAAGACTAGCCCAAGAGACCCAGTACTTC.

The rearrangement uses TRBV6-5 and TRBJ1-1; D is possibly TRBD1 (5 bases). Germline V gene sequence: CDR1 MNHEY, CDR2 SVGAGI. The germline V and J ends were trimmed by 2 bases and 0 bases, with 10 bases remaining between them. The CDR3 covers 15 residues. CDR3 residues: CASSYAGRVNTEAFF. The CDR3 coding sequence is TGTGCCAGCAGTTACGCGGGGCGGGTGAACACTGAAGCTTTCTTT.

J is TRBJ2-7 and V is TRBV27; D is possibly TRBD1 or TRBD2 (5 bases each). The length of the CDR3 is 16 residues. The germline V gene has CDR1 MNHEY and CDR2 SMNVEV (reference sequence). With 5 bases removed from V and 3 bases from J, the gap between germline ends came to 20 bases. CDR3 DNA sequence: TGTGCCAGCAGTAGCGTGGGACGTCGAACAATCTACGAGCAGTACTTC. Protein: CASSSVGRRTIYEQYF.

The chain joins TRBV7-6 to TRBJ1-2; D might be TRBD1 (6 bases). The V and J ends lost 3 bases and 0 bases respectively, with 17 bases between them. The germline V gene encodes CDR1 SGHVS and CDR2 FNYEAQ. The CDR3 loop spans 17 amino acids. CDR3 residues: CASSLWGRDKANYGYTF. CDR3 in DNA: TGTGCCAGCAGCTTGTGGGGTCGGGACAAGGCTAACTATGGCTACACCTTC.

The CDR3 sequence: CASSRNTGERSEQFF. In DNA form, the CDR3 reads TGTGCCAGCAGCCGAAACACAGGGGAACGGAGTGAGCAGTTCTTC. This chain uses TRBV7-3 with TRBJ2-1; 7 bases agree with TRBD1. J gave up 9 bases and V 5 bases, and 13 bases lay outside the gene matches. Germline loops: CDR1 SGHTA, CDR2 FQGTGA. The CDR3 loop spans 15 amino acids.

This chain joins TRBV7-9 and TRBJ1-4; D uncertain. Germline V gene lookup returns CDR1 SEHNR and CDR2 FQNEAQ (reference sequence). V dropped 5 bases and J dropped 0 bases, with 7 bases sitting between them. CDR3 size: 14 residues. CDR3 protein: CASSREATNEKLFF. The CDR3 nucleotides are TGTGCCAGCAGCCGAGAAGCAACTAATGAAAAACTGTTTTTT.

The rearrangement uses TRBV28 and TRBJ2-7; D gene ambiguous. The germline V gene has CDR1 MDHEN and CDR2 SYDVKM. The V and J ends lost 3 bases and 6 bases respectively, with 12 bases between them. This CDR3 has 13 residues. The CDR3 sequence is CASSLARSVEQYF. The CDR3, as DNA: TGTGCCAGCAGTTTGGCCCGGTCAGTCGAGCAGTACTTC.